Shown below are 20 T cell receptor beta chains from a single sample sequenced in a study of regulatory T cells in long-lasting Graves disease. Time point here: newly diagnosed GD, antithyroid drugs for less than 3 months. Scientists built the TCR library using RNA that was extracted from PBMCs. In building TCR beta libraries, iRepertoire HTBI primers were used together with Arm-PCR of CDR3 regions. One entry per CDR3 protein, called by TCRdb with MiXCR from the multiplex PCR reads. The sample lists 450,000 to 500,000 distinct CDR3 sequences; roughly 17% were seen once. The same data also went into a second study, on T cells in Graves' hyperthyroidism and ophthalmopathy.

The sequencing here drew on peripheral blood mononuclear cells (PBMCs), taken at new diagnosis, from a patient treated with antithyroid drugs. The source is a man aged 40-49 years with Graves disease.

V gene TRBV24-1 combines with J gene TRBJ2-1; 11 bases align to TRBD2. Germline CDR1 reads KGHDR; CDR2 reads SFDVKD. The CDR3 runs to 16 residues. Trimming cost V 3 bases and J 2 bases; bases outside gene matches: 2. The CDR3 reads CATSDIAGGAYNEQFF. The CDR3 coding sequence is TGTGCCACCAGTGATATAGCGGGAGGGGCCTACAATGAGCAGTTCTTC.

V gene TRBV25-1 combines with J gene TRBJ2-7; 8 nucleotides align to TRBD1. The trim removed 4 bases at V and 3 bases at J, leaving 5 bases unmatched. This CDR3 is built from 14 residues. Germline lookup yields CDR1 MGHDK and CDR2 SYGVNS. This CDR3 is CASSGRQGIYEQYF. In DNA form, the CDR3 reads TGTGCCAGCAGTGGTAGACAGGGGATCTACGAGCAGTACTTC.

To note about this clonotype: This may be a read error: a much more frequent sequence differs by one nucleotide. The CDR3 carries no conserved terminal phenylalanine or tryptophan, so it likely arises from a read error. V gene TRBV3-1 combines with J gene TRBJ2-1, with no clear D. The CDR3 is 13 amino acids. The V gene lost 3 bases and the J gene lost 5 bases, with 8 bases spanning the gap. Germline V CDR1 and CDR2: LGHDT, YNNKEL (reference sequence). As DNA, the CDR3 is TGTGCCAGCAGCCAGGGCTGGCACAATGAGCAGTTCTCC. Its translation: CASSQGWHNEQFS.

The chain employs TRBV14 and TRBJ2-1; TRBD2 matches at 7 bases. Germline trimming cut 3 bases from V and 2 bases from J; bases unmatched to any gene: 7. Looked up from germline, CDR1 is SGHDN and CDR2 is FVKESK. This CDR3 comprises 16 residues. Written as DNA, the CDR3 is TGTGCCAGCAGCCACCTCAGCGGGGTTCCCTACAATGAGCAGTTCTTC. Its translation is CASSHLSGVPYNEQFF.

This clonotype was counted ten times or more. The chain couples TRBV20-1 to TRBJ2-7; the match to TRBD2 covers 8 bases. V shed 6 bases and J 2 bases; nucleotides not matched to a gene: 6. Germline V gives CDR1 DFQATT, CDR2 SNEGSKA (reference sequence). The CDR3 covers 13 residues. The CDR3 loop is CSAQAGETYEQYF. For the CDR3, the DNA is TGCAGTGCCCAAGCGGGAGAAACCTACGAGCAGTACTTC.

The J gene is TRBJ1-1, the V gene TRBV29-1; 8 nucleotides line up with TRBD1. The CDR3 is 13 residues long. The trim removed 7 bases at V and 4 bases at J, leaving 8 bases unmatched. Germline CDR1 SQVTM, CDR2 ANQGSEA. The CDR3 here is CSATRQGSTEAFF. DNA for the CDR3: TGCAGCGCCACAAGACAGGGGAGCACTGAAGCTTTCTTT.

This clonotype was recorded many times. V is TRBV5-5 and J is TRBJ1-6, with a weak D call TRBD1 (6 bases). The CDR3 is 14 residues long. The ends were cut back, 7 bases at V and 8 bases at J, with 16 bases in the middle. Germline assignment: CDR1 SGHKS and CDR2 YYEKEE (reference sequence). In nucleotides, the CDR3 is TGTGCCAGCGCATTACAGGGACCAGATTCACCCCTCCACTTT. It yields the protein CASALQGPDSPLHF.

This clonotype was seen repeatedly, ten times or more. DNA for the CDR3: TGCGCCAGCAGCTTGGGGACAGATTATGGCGAGCAGTACTTC. Its translation: CASSLGTDYGEQYF. The chain employs TRBV5-1 and TRBJ2-7; the D gene is possibly TRBD1 (6 bases). Germline loops: CDR1 SGHRS, CDR2 YFSETQ. Trimming removed 0 bases from V and 6 bases from J, with 13 bases in between. The CDR3 totals 14 residues.

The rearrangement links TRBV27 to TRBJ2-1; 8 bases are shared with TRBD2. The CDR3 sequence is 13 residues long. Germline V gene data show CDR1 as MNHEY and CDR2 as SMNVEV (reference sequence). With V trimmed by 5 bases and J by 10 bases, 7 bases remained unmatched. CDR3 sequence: CASSRGGLGEQFF. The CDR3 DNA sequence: TGTGCCAGCAGTCGGGGGGGCTTAGGGGAGCAGTTCTTC.

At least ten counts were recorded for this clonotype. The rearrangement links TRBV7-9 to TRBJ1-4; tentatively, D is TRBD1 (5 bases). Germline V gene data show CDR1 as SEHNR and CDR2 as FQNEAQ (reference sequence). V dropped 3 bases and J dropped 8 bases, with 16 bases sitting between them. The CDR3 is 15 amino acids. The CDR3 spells CASSFDSGLGEKLFF. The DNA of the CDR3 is TGTGCCAGCAGCTTCGACAGTGGGCTCGGCGAAAAACTGTTTTTT. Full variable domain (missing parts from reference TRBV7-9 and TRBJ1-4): DTGVSQNPRHKITKRGQNVTFRCDPISEHNRLYWYRQTLGQGPEFLTYFQNEAQLEKSRLLSDRFSAERPKGSFSTLEIQRTEQGDSAMYLCASSFDSGLGEKLFFGSGTQLSVL.

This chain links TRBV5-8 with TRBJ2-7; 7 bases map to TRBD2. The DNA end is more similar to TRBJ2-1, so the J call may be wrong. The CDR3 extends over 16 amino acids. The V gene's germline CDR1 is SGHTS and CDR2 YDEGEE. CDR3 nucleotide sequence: TGTGCCAGCATCCTACCAGGTGTGGGAGGGCCTGGGGAGCAGTTCTTC. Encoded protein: CASILPGVGGPGEQFF.

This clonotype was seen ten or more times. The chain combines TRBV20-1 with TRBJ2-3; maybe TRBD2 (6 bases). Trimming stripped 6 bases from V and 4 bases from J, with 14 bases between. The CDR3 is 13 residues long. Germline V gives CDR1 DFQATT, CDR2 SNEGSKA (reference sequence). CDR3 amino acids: CSAAGTYSDTQYF. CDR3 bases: TGCAGTGCGGCCGGGACTTACTCAGATACGCAGTATTTT.

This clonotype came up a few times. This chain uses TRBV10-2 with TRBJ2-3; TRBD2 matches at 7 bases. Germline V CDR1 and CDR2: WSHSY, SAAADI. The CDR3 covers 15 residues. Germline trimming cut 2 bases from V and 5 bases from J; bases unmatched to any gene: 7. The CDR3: CASSERLAGRDTQYF. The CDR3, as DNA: TGCGCCAGCAGTGAGAGACTAGCCGGCCGAGATACGCAGTATTTT.

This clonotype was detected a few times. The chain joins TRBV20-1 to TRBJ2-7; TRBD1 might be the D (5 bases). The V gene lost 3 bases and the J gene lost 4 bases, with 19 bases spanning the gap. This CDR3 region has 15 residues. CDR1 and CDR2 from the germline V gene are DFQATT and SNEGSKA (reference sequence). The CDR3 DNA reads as TGCAGTGCTAGGGACCCAGGGATCTCATCTTACGAGCAGTACTTC. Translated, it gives CSARDPGISSYEQYF.

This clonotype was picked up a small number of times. CDR3 in amino acids: CSAVQGAYNEQFF. CDR3 nucleotides: TGCAGTGCTGTTCAGGGGGCGTACAATGAGCAGTTCTTC. This chain links TRBV20-1 with TRBJ2-1; 8 positions agree with TRBD1. Germline assignment: CDR1 DFQATT and CDR2 SNEGSKA (reference sequence). This CDR3 region has 13 residues. The junction had 4 bases not matched to a gene; V was cut back by 5 bases and J by 4 bases.

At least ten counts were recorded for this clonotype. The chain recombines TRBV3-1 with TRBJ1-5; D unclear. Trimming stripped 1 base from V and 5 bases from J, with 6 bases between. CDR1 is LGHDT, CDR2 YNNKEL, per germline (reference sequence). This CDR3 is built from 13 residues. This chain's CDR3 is CASSQGGYQPQHF. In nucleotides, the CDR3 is TGTGCCAGCAGCCAAGGGGGATATCAGCCCCAGCATTTT.

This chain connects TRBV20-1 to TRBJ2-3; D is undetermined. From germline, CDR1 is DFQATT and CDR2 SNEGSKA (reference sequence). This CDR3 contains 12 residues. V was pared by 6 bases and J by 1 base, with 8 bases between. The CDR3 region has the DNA TGCAGTGCAACAGTGGGCACAGATACGCAGTATTTT. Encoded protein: CSATVGTDTQYF.

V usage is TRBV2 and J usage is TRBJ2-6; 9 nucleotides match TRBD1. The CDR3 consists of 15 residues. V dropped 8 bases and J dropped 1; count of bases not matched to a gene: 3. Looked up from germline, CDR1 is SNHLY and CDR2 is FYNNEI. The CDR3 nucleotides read TGTGCCAGCCGGGACAGGGTTTCTGGGGCCAACGTCCTGACTTTC. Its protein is CASRDRVSGANVLTF.

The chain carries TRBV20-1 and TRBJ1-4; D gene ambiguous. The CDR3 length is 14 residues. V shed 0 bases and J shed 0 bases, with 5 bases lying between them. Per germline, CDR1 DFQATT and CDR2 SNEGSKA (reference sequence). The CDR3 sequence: CSARETATNEKLFF. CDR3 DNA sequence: TGCAGTGCTAGAGAAACAGCAACTAATGAAAAACTGTTTTTT.

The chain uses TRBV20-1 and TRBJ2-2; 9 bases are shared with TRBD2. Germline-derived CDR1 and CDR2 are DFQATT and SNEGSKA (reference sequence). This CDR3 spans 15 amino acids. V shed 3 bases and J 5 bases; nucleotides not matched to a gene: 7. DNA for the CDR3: TGCAGTGCTAGGGCTAGCGGGATCTCGACCGGGGAGCTGTTTTTT. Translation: CSARASGISTGELFF.